Presented here are 28 T cell receptor beta chains from one specimen sequenced in a study of cytomegalovirus exposure and HLA in healthy donors. The PCR contained 60 Vbeta and 13 Jbeta primers. Produced via immunoSEQ multiplex PCR; TCRdb's table is partial and in-frame only. In the table there are roughly 110,000 clones, approximately 80% of which are singletons. The sequencing sample was made of PBMCs. The origin of the receptors is a man aged 40-50 years in good health and CMV-seropositive.

This clone appeared a few times. The chain has TRBV4-3 and TRBJ2-7; 12 nucleotides match TRBD1. CDR1 and CDR2 from the germline V gene are LGHNA and YSLEER. This CDR3 contains 16 residues. Trimming took 1 base from V and 4 from J; bases not matched to a gene: 5. As DNA, the CDR3 is TGCGCCAGCAGCCAAGCCGCGGGACAGGGGGCTTACGAGCAGTACTTC. Its translation: CASSQAAGQGAYEQYF.

CDR3 sequence (DNA): TGTGCCAGCATTGAGAGGGTCACTGAAGCTTTCTTT. It translates to CASIERVTEAFF. The chain employs TRBV7-9 and TRBJ1-1; no firm D call. V was clipped by 7 bases and J by 4 bases, with 10 bases between them. CDR1 is SEHNR and CDR2 is FQNEAQ in the germline V gene (reference sequence). The CDR3 consists of 12 residues.

CDR3 sequence: CASSFWAGYTF. CDR3 bases: TGTGCCAGCAGTTTTTGGGCTGGCTACACCTTC. V and J are TRBV28 and TRBJ1-2; D gene ambiguous. Trimming took off 3 bases at V and 7 bases at J, with 6 bases between the two ends. The CDR3 runs 11 residues. The V gene's germline CDR1 is MDHEN and CDR2 SYDVKM.

The CDR3 is CASSAGTGEQFF. Written as DNA, the CDR3 is TGTGCCAGCAGCGCAGGGACAGGCGAGCAGTTCTTC. The chain joins TRBV9 to TRBJ2-1; TRBD1 aligns across 8 bases. V dropped 3 bases and J dropped 10; count of bases not matched to a gene: 3. Germline values: CDR1 SGDLS, CDR2 YYNGEE. CDR3 size: 12 residues.

The CDR3 sequence is CASSSGGARLSEQFF. The CDR3, as DNA: TGTGCCAGCAGTAGCGGGGGGGCCCGTTTGAGTGAGCAGTTCTTC. V gene TRBV28 combines with J gene TRBJ2-1, with 10 bases identical to TRBD2. CDR1 and CDR2 (germline): MDHEN, SYDVKM. Losses at the gene ends were 5 bases for V and 9 bases for J; bases not matched to a gene: 10. The CDR3 extends over 15 amino acids.

The chain's CDR3 is CASSYGQNYGYTF. The CDR3 nucleotides read TGTGCCAGCAGCTACGGACAGAACTATGGCTACACCTTC. The chain combines TRBV9 with TRBJ1-2; D is possibly TRBD1 (6 bases). Trimming took 4 bases from V and 2 from J, leaving 9 bases between them. The CDR3 is 13 residues long. CDR1 SGDLS and CDR2 YYNGEE come from the germline V gene.

The CDR3 DNA is TGTGCCAGCAGCTTCTGGACAGGGGACACCGGGGAGCTGTTTTTT. Encoded protein: CASSFWTGDTGELFF. V gene TRBV11-2 combines with J gene TRBJ2-2, with 9 nucleotides matching TRBD1. CDR1 is SGHAT and CDR2 is FQNNGV in the germline V gene. This CDR3 spans 15 amino acids. V gave up 3 bases and J gave up 3 bases; unmatched junction bases: 2.

V is TRBV28 and J is TRBJ2-1; the match to TRBD1 covers 11 bases. CDR3 length: 14 residues. Looked up from germline, CDR1 is MDHEN and CDR2 is SYDVKM. With 5 bases clipped from V and 7 bases from J, the junction kept 4 bases outside the gene matches. CDR3 DNA: TGTGCCAGCAGTACCGGGACAGGGGGTAATGAGCAGTTCTTC. Its protein is CASSTGTGGNEQFF.

The V gene is TRBV20-1, the J gene TRBJ2-1, with D unresolved. The CDR3 loop spans 11 amino acids. V lost 4 bases and J lost 5, with 6 bases in between. CDR1 is DFQATT, CDR2 SNEGSKA, per germline (reference sequence). The CDR3 region is CSAMRHNEQFF. The CDR3 DNA reads TGCAGTGCTATGAGGCACAATGAGCAGTTCTTC.

This clone has just a few counts. The rearrangement uses TRBV18 and TRBJ2-7; tentative D call: TRBD1 (6 bases). The CDR3 runs 15 residues. CDR1 and CDR2 from the germline V gene are KGHSH and LQKENI. V was clipped by 1 base and J by 3 bases, with 13 bases between them. CDR3 nucleotides: TGTGCCAGCTCACCACAGGCAGGGGACGACTACGAGCAGTACTTC. This gives the protein CASSPQAGDDYEQYF.

In regard to this clone: One junction end does not reproduce the germline sequence, and a read error may be involved. The V and J genes are TRBV7-7 and TRBJ2-5; D is perhaps TRBD1 (6 bases). The CDR3 runs 14 residues. Germline V gene lookup returns CDR1 SSHAT and CDR2 FNYEAQ (reference sequence). The CDR3 DNA reads as TGTGCTAGCAGCTTACAGGGTCCTTTGGAGACCCAGTACTTC. Its translation is CASSLQGPLETQYF. Full variable domain (remainder filled in from reference TRBV7-7 and TRBJ2-5): GAGVSQSPRYKVTKRGQDVTLRCDPISSHATLYWYQQALGQGPEFLTYFNYEAQPDKSGLPSDRFSAERPEGSISTLTIQRTEQRDSAMYRCASSLQGPLETQYFGPGTRLLVL.

The chain joins TRBV20-1 to TRBJ1-1; a possible D gene is TRBD1 (5 bases). Germline lookup yields CDR1 DFQATT and CDR2 SNEGSKA (reference sequence). V was clipped by 3 bases and J by 11 bases, with 13 bases between them. The CDR3 sequence is 11 residues long. CDR3 DNA: TGCAGTGCTAGCCCAACGAAGGGGGCTTTCTTT. It encodes CSASPTKGAFF.

The J gene is TRBJ1-4, the V gene TRBV7-2, with D tentatively TRBD1 (5 bases). CDR1 is SGHTA, CDR2 FQGNSA, per germline. CDR3 length: 14 amino acids. Trimming left V 3 bases short and J 8 bases short, with 13 bases between. Written as DNA, the CDR3 is TGTGCCAGCAGCTTTAGCGGGGCGGGCGAAAAACTGTTTTTT. Encoded protein: CASSFSGAGEKLFF. The complete variable domain, with remaining parts taken from reference TRBV7-2 and TRBJ1-4, reads GAGVSQSPSNKVTEKGKDVELRCDPISGHTALYWYRQSLGQGLEFLIYFQGNSAPDKSGLPSDRFSAERTGGSVSTLTIQRTQQEDSAVYLCASSFSGAGEKLFFGSGTQLSVL.

J is TRBJ1-1 and V is TRBV7-8; no reliable D call. V was clipped by 4 bases and J by 1 base, with 10 bases between them. This CDR3 contains 14 residues. CDR1 is SGHVS, CDR2 FQNEAQ, per germline. The CDR3 DNA sequence: TGTGCCAGCAGCTACCAGGCCGGGAACACTGAAGCTTTCTTT. Its protein is CASSYQAGNTEAFF.

The chain has TRBV19 and TRBJ1-4, with D tentatively TRBD1 (5 bases). Trimming pared 8 bases from V and 8 bases from J, leaving 9 bases between. The germline V gene has CDR1 LNHDA and CDR2 SQIVND (reference sequence). The length of the CDR3 is 11 residues. The chain's CDR3 is CASGNREKLFF. The DNA for the CDR3 is TGTGCCAGTGGGAACAGGGAAAAACTGTTTTTT.

V usage is TRBV27 and J usage is TRBJ1-4, with D hard to call. V shed 7 bases and J shed 1 base, with 13 bases lying between them. Germline values: CDR1 MNHEY, CDR2 SMNVEV (reference sequence). The CDR3 consists of 15 residues. As DNA, the CDR3 is TGTGCCAGCAAGGCGGGGAGAAAAACTAATGAAAAACTGTTTTTT. This encodes CASKAGRKTNEKLFF.

This rearrangement joins TRBV29-1 to TRBJ2-7; D is possibly TRBD1 (5 bases). Germline values: CDR1 SQVTM, CDR2 ANQGSEA. Trimming removed 7 bases at V and 7 bases at J, with 17 bases between. The CDR3 has 12 amino acids. CDR3 in DNA: TGCAGCGCTCGCCCAGGGATGGGAGAGCAGTACTTC. Protein: CSARPGMGEQYF.

The genes are TRBV18 and TRBJ2-5, with 7 nucleotides matching TRBD1. This CDR3 has 14 amino acids. Germline V lookup: CDR1 KGHSH, CDR2 LQKENI. J gave up 1 base and V 6 bases, and 5 bases lay outside the gene matches. Here the CDR3 reads CASSRQGTQETQYF. The CDR3 bases are TGTGCCAGCTCGCGACAGGGAACCCAAGAGACCCAGTACTTC.

V usage is TRBV4-1 and J usage is TRBJ1-1; 9 bases fit TRBD1. The germline V gene encodes CDR1 MGHRA and CDR2 YSYEKL. The CDR3 covers 15 residues. V lost 0 bases, J lost 6 bases, and 5 bases stayed unmatched. The CDR3 DNA sequence: TGCGCCAGCAGCCAAGATCTTGGGACAGGGTCTGAAGCTTTCTTT. The encoded protein is CASSQDLGTGSEAFF.

V is TRBV28 and J is TRBJ2-3; 9 bases map to TRBD2. This CDR3 comprises 16 residues. J lost 7 bases, V lost 2 bases, and 10 bases had no gene match. The germline V gene encodes CDR1 MDHEN and CDR2 SYDVKM. The CDR3 protein is CASSLPSSGAGNTQYF. In DNA form, the CDR3 reads TGTGCCAGCAGTTTACCGTCTAGCGGGGCGGGAAATACGCAGTATTTT.

This CDR3 is CASSALGQGRSPLHF. The CDR3 DNA sequence: TGTGCCAGTAGTGCCCTAGGACAGGGAAGGTCACCCCTCCACTTT. The chain employs TRBV19 and TRBJ1-6; 8 bases fit TRBD1. The CDR3 contains 15 residues. CDR1 and CDR2 from the germline V gene are LNHDA and SQIVND (reference sequence). After removal of 5 bases from V and 10 bases from J, the junction contained 10 bases not matched to a gene.

The J gene is TRBJ1-1, the V gene TRBV18; 7 nucleotides match TRBD1. The junction had 4 bases not matched to a gene; V was cut back by 5 bases and J by 1 base. The CDR3 consists of 14 residues. Per the germline V gene, CDR1 is KGHSH and CDR2 is LQKENI. CDR3 amino acids: CASSRTGTNTEAFF. The CDR3 coding sequence is TGTGCCAGCTCAAGGACAGGTACGAACACTGAAGCTTTCTTT.

This chain links TRBV10-3 with TRBJ2-7; 10 nucleotides match TRBD1. Germline CDR1 ENHRY, CDR2 SYGVKD. The ends lost 0 bases at V and 5 bases at J; junction bases unmatched: 4. The CDR3 loop spans 15 amino acids. The CDR3, as DNA: TGTGCCATCAGTGAGTCTTGGACAGGGGGTAACGAGCAGTACTTC. Its protein is CAISESWTGGNEQYF.

This clone was seen a handful of times. The chain recombines TRBV14 with TRBJ2-3; 8 nucleotides line up with TRBD1. In germline, CDR1 is SGHDN, CDR2 FVKESK. V shed 1 base, J shed 1 base, and the junction held 10 bases outside the gene matches. The CDR3 has 18 residues. The CDR3, as DNA: TGTGCCAGCAGCCAAGGATCGTGGACAGGGCGGGGCACAGATACGCAGTATTTT. This translates into CASSQGSWTGRGTDTQYF.

In DNA, the CDR3 is TGTGCCAGCAGCCCAATTCGGGGCGACAGGGCCAATGAGCAGTTCTTC. It encodes CASSPIRGDRANEQFF. The chain is built from TRBV7-9 and TRBJ2-1, with TRBD1 matching 7 bases. Germline V gene lookup returns CDR1 SEHNR and CDR2 FQNEAQ (reference sequence). V gave up 5 bases and J gave up 6 bases; unmatched junction bases: 13. The CDR3 totals 16 residues. The variable domain in full, with the rest retrieved from reference TRBV7-9 and TRBJ2-1, is DTGVSQNPRHKITKRGQNVTFRCDPISEHNRLYWYRQTLGQGPEFLTYFQNEAQLEKSRLLSDRFSAERPKGSFSTLEIQRTEQGDSAMYLCASSPIRGDRANEQFFGPGTRLTVL.

This chain connects TRBV27 to TRBJ2-7, with D perhaps TRBD1 (6 bases). Germline assignment: CDR1 MNHEY and CDR2 SMNVEV (reference sequence). V lost 5 bases and J lost 1, with 18 bases in between. The CDR3 totals 16 residues. The CDR3 nucleotides read TGTGCCAGCAGTGCAACAGGGAGAGGGCCATCCTACGAGCAGTACTTC. This codes for CASSATGRGPSYEQYF.

This clone appeared a single time. The chain combines TRBV7-2 with TRBJ1-2; 8 positions match TRBD1. CDR3 size: 13 residues. CDR1 is SGHTA and CDR2 is FQGNSA in the germline V gene. V lost 7 bases, J lost 4 bases, and 5 bases stayed unmatched. The CDR3 loop reads CASNRGGSYGYTF. The CDR3 DNA follows: TGTGCCAGCAACAGGGGGGGAAGCTATGGCTACACCTTC.

V is TRBV15 and J is TRBJ1-2; the D gene is possibly TRBD1 (5 bases). V was shortened by 1 base and J by 0 bases, with 15 bases between the two germline ends. The CDR3 has 17 residues. The germline gives CDR1 LNHNV, CDR2 YYDKDF (reference sequence). In DNA form, the CDR3 reads TGTGCCACCAGCAGAGTGGGGGGATACCGAACTAACTATGGCTACACCTTC. Translated: CATSRVGGYRTNYGYTF.